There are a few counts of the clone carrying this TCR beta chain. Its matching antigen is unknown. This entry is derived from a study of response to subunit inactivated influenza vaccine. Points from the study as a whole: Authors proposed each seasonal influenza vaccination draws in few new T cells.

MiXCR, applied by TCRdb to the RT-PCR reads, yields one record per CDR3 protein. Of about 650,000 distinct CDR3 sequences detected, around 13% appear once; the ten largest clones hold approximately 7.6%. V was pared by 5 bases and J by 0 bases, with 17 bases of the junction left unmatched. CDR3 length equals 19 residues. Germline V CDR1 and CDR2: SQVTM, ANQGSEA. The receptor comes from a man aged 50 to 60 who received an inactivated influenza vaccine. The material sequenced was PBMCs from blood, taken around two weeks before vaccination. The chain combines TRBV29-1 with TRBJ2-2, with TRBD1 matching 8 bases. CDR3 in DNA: TGCAGCGTTCCAAGGTCGTCAGGGGGCTTGGGTACGAACACCGGGGAGCTGTTTTTT. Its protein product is CSVPRSSGGLGTNTGELFF.